This is a list of T cell receptor beta chains from one sample in a study of blood T cell repertoires in COVID-19. TCRdb's table, derived via immunoSEQ multiplex PCR, lists solely in-frame clones and lacks some. The table lists over 250,000 clones, around 85% of them singletons. The sample comprised peripheral blood. The receptors originated from a woman aged 70 to 79 with acute or convalescent COVID-19. Both conserved end residues are part of each CDR3. Fields, in order: V gene, J gene, CDR3 protein.

TRBV5-1	TRBJ1-4	CASSLTATNEKLFF
TRBV19	TRBJ2-1	CASRGQVSYNEQFF
TRBV15	TRBJ1-3	CATSRNHRGPSGNTIYF
TRBV3-1/TRBV3-2	TRBJ1-6	CASSRGRASPLHF
TRBV5-4	TRBJ2-1	CASSPVGSYNEQFF
TRBV4-1	TRBJ2-1	CASSQGWAVGGYNEQFF
TRBV6-1	TRBJ1-5	CASSERVGNQPQHF
TRBV9	TRBJ1-2	CASSEHSGTVGGYTF
TRBV15	TRBJ2-7	CATSKKARSSYEQYF
TRBV2	TRBJ2-1	CAGKGQFSEQFF
TRBV5-5	TRBJ1-1	CASSSAYRGNTEAFF
TRBV20-1	TRBJ2-7	CSASQVQVGIHEQYF
TRBV3-1/TRBV3-2	TRBJ1-2	CASSLRGTYGYTF
TRBV5-4	TRBJ2-1	CASNRGAGDYNEQFF
TRBV7-8	TRBJ1-2	CASSPPGQGEHGYTF
TRBV7-9	TRBJ1-1	CASSPAEGKNTEAFF
TRBV2	TRBJ1-2	CASSGTGGHGYTF
TRBV10-3	TRBJ1-2	CAISVDGNYGYTF
TRBV5-1	TRBJ1-2	CASSTGPDGYTF
TRBV5-1	TRBJ2-7	CASSYDRGTPYEQYF
TRBV19	TRBJ1-2	CASRSQLYGYTF
TRBV3-1/TRBV3-2	TRBJ1-6	CASSQDWSSPLHF
TRBV20-1	TRBJ1-1	CSASPGRGTEAFF
TRBV4-2	TRBJ2-2	CASSHPRGGRNTGELFF
TRBV30	TRBJ1-1	CAWWDRGPNTEAFF
TRBV14	TRBJ1-6	CASSPRGRSPLHF
TRBV6-5	TRBJ1-1	CASSTSTGLRAFF
TRBV5-1	TRBJ2-3	CASSLSPGDTQYF
TRBV25-1	TRBJ1-2	CASRDPGYYGYTF
TRBV7-8	TRBJ2-3	CASTSGRGTDTQYF
TRBV6-6	TRBJ1-5	CASSPERGQGGQPQHF
TRBV7-8	TRBJ1-4	CASSFRQGAAIGEKLFF
TRBV29-1	TRBJ1-1	CSVGQGDTEAFF
TRBV5-6	TRBJ2-3	CASGLAGGRTQYF
TRBV18	TRBJ1-2	CASSRAEEPNYGYTF
TRBV7-2	TRBJ2-7	CASSPGLAGRASYEQYF
TRBV11-1	TRBJ2-2	CASSLGLGATGELFF
TRBV12-3/TRBV12-4	TRBJ1-1	CASSLGRNTEAFF
TRBV13	TRBJ2-6	CASSVRGSGANVLTF
TRBV29-1	TRBJ1-2	CSGTTGNYGYTF
TRBV5-5	TRBJ2-1	CASSRSGGAFSEQFF
TRBV6-5	TRBJ1-5	CASSSMQGSQPQHF
TRBV2	TRBJ2-5	CASSAGRGFQETQYF
TRBV19	TRBJ1-1	CASSQNRAGQAFF
TRBV6-5	TRBJ1-4	CASSPQRRSVEKLFF
TRBV6-5	TRBJ2-1	CASTPRGYEQFF
TRBV5-1	TRBJ2-1	CASSSRGGAADEQFF
TRBV6-5	TRBJ1-4	CASSYNGYNEKLFF
TRBV5-1	TRBJ2-3	CASSLGGWARGDTQYF
TRBV18	TRBJ1-5	CASSPNQANQPQHF
TRBV7-3	TRBJ2-1	CASSPSGGAREQFF
TRBV5-4	TRBJ2-3	CASSRQGSTDTQYF
TRBV2	TRBJ1-5	CASGQGVGNQPQHF
TRBV3-1/TRBV3-2	TRBJ2-7	CATLDRGTDEQYF
TRBV9	TRBJ2-7	CASSVSGRGAPYEQYF
TRBV10-3	TRBJ2-5	CAIGTGLAQETQYF
TRBV3-1/TRBV3-2	TRBJ2-3	CASSQRGTDTQYF